This TCR beta chain came from a study of HIV-infected patients and healthy controls. Study-level points and caveats: Size-matched repertoire data failed to replicate the apparent Gini index recovery after therapy in HIV-infected patients. HIV-associated CDR3 frequencies dropped significantly during therapy; CMV-associated ones, mostly rising, changed nonsignificantly. Healthy control repertoires had roughly threefold more distinct CDR3s than untreated HIV+ repertoires, and higher Shannon diversity.

The repertoire came from unfractionated whole blood and reflected all unsorted peripheral T cells. Reverse transcription used around 500 ng RNA and constant-region primers for alpha and beta. Separate chain-specific third strand synthesis with multiplexing indices produced the alpha and beta libraries. All rearrangements within a chain used one primer pair; cDNA molecules carried barcodes. TCRdb re-called the 5' RACE reads with MiXCR, one entry per CDR3 protein. The sample has under 20,000 distinct CDR3 sequences; over 7% are singletons. This clonotype showed up many times. Its target is unknown. V gave up 3 bases and J gave up 8 bases, with 14 bases separating them. The length of the CDR3 is 14 residues. The V gene's germline CDR1 is KGHSH and CDR2 LQKENI.

This TCR was recovered from an adult in good health. The J gene is TRBJ2-1, the V gene TRBV18; possible D gene TRBD1, 5 bases. The sample consisted of blood. Here the CDR3 DNA reads TGTGCCAGCTCACCGCCCGACGGACACGATGAGCAGTTCTTC. Residues: CASSPPDGHDEQFF.